The clone carrying this T cell receptor (beta chain) has more than one count but fewer than ten. Its antigen remains unidentified. The germline CDR1 and CDR2 sequences are SGHAT and FQDESV (reference sequence). V was shortened by 5 bases and J by 6 bases, with 20 bases between the two germline ends. The CDR3 consists of 16 residues. The source of the sample is a study of T-cell memory formation after mild COVID-19. TCRdb called the 5' RACE reads again in MiXCR, with one record for every CDR3 protein. This sample carries about 500,000 distinct CDR3 sequences, roughly 21% of them seen once, and the ten largest clones take around 12%. Study-wide points: Mostly located in CM and EM were contracting CD4+ clones, with contracting CD8+ clones located in EMRA. Day 15 to 85 contractors were CD4/CD8 balanced; later expanders leaned CD4+.

This receptor was obtained from an adult woman who had mild COVID-19 (a few samples of this study predate the infection). Cell type and time point are not known. Sequencing input: PBMCs or a T cell subset sorted from them (not recorded which). The J gene is TRBJ2-1, the V gene TRBV11-1; D is perhaps TRBD1 (6 bases). Written as DNA, the CDR3 is TGTGCCAGCAGCCCGAAAACAGGGTCGAGGTCCAATGAGCAGTTCTTC. Translation: CASSPKTGSRSNEQFF.